This TCR beta chain was documented in a study of blood T cell repertoires in COVID-19. Per the study methods: Estimated nucleated cell counts came from reference gene primer amplification. Profiling relied on immunoSEQ multiplex PCR, and the TCRdb table lists in-frame clones only, not all of them. That table gives V, J and clone size, and the DNA gave D and trimming. The sample lists about 230,000 clones, about 83% occurring once. The CDR3 contains 17 residues. CDR1 and CDR2 from the germline V gene are SGHRS and YFSETQ. After removal of 3 bases from V and 6 bases from J, the junction contained 13 bases not matched to a gene.

Material for sequencing was peripheral blood. This sequence was found in a woman aged 45 to 65 with acute or convalescent COVID-19. The chain couples TRBV5-1 to TRBJ2-7; 12 bases align to TRBD2. The CDR3 DNA is TGCGCCAGCAGCTCACTTCTGACTAGCGGGAGTCCCGGCGAGCAGTACTTC. Amino acid sequence: CASSSLLTSGSPGEQYF.